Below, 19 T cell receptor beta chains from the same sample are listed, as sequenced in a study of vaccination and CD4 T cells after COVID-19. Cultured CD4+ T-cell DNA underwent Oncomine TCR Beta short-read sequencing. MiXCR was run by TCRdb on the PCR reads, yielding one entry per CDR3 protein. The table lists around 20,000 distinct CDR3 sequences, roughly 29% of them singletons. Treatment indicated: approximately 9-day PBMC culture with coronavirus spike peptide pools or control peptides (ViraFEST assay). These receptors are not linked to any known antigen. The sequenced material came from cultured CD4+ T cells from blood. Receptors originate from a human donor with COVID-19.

The CDR3 nucleotides read TGTGCCAGCAGCTTAGGGGAGGGGAGGTTGGCCTACAATGAGCAGTTCTTC. This encodes CASSLGEGRLAYNEQFF. The chain uses TRBV11-3 and TRBJ2-1; 7 bases align to TRBD2. This CDR3 has 17 residues. Germline CDR1 reads SGHNT; CDR2 reads YENEEA. Trimming took 1 base from V and 2 from J; bases not matched to a gene: 8.

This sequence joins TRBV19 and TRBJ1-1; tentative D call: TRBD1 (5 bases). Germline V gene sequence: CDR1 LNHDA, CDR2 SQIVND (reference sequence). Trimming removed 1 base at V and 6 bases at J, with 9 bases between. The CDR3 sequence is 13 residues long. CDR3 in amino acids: CASSIVRDAEAFF. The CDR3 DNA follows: TGTGCCAGTAGTATAGTTAGGGACGCTGAAGCTTTCTTT.

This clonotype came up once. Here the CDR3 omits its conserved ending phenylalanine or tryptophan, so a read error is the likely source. The CDR3 DNA reads as TGTGCCAGCAGCTTAGAACGGGAGGAGACCCAGTACTCC. This gives the protein CASSLEREETQYS. The chain combines TRBV7-2 with TRBJ2-5, with D perhaps matching TRBD2 (6 bases). The CDR3 is 13 residues long. Germline CDR1 reads SGHTA; CDR2 reads FQGNSA. V was pared by 1 base and J by 5 bases, with 8 bases between.

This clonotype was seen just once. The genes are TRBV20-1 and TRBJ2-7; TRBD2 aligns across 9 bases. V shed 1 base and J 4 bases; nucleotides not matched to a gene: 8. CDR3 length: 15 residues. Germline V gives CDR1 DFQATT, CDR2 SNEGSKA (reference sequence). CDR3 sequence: CSARAPSGGPYEQYF. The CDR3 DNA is TGCAGTGCTAGAGCCCCGAGCGGGGGGCCGTACGAGCAGTACTTC.

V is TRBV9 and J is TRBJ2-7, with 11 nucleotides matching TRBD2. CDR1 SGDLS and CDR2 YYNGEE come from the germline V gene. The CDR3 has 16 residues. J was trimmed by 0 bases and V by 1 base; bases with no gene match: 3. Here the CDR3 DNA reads TGTGCCAGCAGCGTAAGGCTAGCGGGGGGCTCCTACGAGCAGTACTTC. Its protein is CASSVRLAGGSYEQYF.

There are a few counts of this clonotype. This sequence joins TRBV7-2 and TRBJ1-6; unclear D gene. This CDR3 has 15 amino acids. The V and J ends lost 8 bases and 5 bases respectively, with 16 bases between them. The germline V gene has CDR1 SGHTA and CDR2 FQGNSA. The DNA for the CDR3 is TGTGCCAGCCAGGCCCCCGCAACCAATAATTCACCCCTCCACTTT. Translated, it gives CASQAPATNNSPLHF.

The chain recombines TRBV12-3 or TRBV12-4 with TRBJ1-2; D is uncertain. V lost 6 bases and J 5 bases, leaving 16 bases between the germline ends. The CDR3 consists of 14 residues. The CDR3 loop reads CASSPPTYTYGYTF. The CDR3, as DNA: TGTGCCAGCAGCCCTCCGACATACACTTATGGCTACACCTTC.

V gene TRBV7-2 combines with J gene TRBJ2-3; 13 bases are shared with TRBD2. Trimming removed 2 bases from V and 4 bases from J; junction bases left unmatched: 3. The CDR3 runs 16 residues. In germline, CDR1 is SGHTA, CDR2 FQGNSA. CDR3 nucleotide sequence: TGTGCCAGCAGCTTACGACTAGCGGGGGGATCAGATACGCAGTATTTT. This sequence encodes CASSLRLAGGSDTQYF. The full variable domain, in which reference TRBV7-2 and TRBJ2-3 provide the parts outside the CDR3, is GAGVSQSPSNKVTEKGKDVELRCDPISGHTALYWYRQSLGQGLEFLIYFQGNSAPDKSGLPSDRFSAERTGGSVSTLTIQRTQQEDSAVYLCASSLRLAGGSDTQYFGPGTRLTVL.

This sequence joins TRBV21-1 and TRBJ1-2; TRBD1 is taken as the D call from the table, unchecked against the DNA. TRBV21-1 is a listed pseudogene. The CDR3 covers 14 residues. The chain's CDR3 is CASHHRGCDYGYTF. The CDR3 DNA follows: TGTGCCAGCCACCACCGGGGCTGCGACTATGGCTACACCTTC.

CDR3 sequence reads: CASRRTVLAEKLFF. In DNA, the CDR3 is TGTGCCAGCAGAAGGACAGTCTTGGCGGAAAAACTGTTTTTT. The chain is built from TRBV6-1 and TRBJ1-4, with D tentatively TRBD1 (6 bases). This CDR3 is built from 14 residues. With 6 bases removed from V and 8 bases from J, the gap between germline ends came to 16 bases. CDR1 MNHNS and CDR2 SASEGT come from the germline V gene.

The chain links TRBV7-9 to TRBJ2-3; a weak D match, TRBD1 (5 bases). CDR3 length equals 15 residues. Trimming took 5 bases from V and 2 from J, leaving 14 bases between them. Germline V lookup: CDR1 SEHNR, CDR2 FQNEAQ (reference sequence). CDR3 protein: CASSSSRGYTDTQYF. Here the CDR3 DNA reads TGTGCCAGCAGCAGTTCTAGGGGTTACACAGATACGCAGTATTTT.

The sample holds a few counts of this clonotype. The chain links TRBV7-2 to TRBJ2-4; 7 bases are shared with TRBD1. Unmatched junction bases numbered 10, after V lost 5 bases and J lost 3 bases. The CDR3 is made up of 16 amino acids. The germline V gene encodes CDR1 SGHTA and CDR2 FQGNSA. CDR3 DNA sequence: TGTGCCAGCAGCCAAACGACAGGGTTGGGCAAAAACATTCAGTACTTC. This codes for CASSQTTGLGKNIQYF.

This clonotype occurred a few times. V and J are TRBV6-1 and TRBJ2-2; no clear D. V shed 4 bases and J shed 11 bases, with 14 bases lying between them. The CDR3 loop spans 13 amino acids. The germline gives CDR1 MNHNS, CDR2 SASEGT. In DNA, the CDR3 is TGTGCCAGCAGTGCTCATGCCCTGCCCGAGCTGTTTTTT. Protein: CASSAHALPELFF.

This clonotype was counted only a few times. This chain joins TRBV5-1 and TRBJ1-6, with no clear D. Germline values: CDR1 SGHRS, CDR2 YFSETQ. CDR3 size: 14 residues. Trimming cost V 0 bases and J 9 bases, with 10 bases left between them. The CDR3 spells CASSLEGLGSPLHF. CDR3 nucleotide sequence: TGCGCCAGCAGCTTGGAAGGTTTGGGTTCACCCCTCCACTTT.

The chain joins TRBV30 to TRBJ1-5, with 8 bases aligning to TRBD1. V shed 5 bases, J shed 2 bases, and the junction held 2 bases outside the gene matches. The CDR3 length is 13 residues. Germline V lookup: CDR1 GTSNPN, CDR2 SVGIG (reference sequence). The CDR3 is CAWGQGGNQPQHF. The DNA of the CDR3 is TGTGCCTGGGGACAGGGAGGCAATCAGCCCCAGCATTTT.

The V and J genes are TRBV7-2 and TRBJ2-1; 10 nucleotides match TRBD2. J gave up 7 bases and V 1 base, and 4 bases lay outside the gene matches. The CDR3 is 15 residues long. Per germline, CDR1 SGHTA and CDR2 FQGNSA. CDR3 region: CASSLERGGLNEQFF. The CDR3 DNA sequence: TGTGCCAGCAGCTTAGAGCGGGGGGGGCTTAATGAGCAGTTCTTC.

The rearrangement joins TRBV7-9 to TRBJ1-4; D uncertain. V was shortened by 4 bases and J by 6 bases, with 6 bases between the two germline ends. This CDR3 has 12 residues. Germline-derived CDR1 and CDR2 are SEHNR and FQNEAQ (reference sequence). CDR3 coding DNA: TGTGCCAGCAGCTGGAGGGATGAAAAACTGTTTTTT. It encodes CASSWRDEKLFF.

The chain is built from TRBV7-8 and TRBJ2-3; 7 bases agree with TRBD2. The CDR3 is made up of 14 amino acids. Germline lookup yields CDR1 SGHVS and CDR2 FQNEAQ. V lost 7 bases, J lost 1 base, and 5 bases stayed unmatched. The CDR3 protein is CASIREAGTDTQYF. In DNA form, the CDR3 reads TGTGCCAGCATCCGGGAGGCGGGCACAGATACGCAGTATTTT.

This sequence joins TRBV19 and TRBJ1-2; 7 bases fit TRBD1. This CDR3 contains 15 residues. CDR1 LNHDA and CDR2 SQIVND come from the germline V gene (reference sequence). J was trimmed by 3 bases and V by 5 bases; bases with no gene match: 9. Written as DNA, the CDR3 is TGTGCCAGTAGTGGCCCCTCAGGGGGATACTATGGCTACACCTTC. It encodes CASSGPSGGYYGYTF.